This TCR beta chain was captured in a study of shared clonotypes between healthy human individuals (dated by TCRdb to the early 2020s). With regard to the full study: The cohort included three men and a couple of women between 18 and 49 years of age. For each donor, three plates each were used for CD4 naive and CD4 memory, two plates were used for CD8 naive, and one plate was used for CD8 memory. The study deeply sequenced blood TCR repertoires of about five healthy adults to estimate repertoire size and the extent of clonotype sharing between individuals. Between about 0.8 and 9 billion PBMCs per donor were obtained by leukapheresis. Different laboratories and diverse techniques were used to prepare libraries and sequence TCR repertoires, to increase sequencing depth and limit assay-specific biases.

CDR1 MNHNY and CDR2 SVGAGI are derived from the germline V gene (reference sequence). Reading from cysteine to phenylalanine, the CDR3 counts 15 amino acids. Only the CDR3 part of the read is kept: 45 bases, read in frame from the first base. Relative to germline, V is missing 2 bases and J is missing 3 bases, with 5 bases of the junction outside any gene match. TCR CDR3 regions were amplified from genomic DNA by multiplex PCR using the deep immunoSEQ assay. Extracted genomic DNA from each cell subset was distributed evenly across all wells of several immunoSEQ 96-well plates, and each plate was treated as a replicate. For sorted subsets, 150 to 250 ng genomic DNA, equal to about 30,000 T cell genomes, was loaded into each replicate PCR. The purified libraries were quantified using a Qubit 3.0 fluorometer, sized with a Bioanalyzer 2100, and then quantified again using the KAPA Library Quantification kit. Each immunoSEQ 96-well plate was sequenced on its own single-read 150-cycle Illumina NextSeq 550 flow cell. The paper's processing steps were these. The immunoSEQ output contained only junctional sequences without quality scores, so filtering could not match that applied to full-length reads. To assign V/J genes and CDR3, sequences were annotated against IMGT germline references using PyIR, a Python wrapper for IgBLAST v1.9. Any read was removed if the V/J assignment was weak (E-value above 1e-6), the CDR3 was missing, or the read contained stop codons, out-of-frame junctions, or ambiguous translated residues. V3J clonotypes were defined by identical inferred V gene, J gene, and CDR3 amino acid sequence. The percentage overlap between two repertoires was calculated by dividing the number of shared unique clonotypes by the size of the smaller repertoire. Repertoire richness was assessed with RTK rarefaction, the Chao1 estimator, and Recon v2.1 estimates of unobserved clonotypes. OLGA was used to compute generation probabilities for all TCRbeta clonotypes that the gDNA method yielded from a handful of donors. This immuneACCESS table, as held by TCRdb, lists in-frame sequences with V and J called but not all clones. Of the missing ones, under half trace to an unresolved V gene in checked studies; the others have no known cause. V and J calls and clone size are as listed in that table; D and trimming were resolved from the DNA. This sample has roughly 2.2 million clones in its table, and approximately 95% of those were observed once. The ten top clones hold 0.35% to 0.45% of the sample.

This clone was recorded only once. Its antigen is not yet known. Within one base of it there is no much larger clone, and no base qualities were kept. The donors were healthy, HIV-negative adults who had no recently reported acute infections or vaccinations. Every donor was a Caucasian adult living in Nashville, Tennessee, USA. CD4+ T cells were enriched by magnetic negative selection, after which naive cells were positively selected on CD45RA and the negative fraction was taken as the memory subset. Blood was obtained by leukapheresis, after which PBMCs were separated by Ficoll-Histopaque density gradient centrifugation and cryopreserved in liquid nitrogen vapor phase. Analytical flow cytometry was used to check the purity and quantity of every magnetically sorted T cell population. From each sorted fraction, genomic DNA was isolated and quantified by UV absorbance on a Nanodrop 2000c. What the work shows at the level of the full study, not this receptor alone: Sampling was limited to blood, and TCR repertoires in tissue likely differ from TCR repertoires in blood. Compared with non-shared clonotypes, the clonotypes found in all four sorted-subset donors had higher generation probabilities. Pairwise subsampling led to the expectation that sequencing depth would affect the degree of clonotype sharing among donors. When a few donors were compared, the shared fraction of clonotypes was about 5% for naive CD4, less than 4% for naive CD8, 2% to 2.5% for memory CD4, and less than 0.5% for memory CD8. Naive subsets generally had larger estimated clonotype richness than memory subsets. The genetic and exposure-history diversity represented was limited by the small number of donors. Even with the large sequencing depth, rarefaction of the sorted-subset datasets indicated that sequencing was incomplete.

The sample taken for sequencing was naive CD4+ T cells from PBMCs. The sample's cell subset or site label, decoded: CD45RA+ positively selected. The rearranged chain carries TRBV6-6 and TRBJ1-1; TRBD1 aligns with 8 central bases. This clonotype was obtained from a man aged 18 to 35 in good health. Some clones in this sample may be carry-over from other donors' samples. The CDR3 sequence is CASSYPMTGDTEAFF. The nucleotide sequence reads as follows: TGTGCCAGCAGTTACCCTATGACAGGGGACACTGAAGCTTTCTTT.